This T cell receptor beta chain is drawn from a study of cytomegalovirus exposure and HLA in healthy donors. This table comes from immunoSEQ multiplex PCR, and its TCRdb copy is limited to in-frame clones, with some not included. The sample consists of about 98,000 clones, 87% of them appearing once. Regarding this clone: Its antigen is not identified.

Study-wide results and limits: The study recorded about 150 TCR beta chains that were cytomegalovirus-associated. Reportedly, cytomegalovirus status was diagnosed with high sensitivity and specificity.

CDR3 length: 14 residues. CDR1 is SGHNT and CDR2 is YYREEE in the germline V gene (reference sequence). V lost 7 bases to trimming and J lost 3 bases; unmatched junction nucleotides: 8. The sequenced material came from PBMCs. This clonotype originated in a woman under 40 in good health and CMV-seronegative. The chain has TRBV5-4 and TRBJ2-5; 8 bases align to TRBD1. CDR3 in DNA: TGTGCCAGCTATAACAGGGGGAAGGAAGAGACCCAGTACTTC. This gives the protein CASYNRGKEETQYF. Full variable domain (remainder filled in from reference TRBV5-4 and TRBJ2-5): ETGVTQSPTHLIKTRGQQVTLRCSSQSGHNTVSWYQQALGQGPQFIFQYYREEENGRGNFPPRFSGLQFPNYSSELNVNALELDDSALYLCASYNRGKEETQYFGPGTRLLVL.